This T cell receptor (beta chain) is from a study of shared clonotypes between healthy human individuals. Study findings and constraints: Read depth was anticipated to influence clonotype sharing among donors.

About this clone itself: Its matching antigen is unknown.

Once extracted for a subset, genomic DNA was divided evenly among several immunoSEQ plates. DNA from unsorted PBMC was sequenced on ten immunoSEQ deep assay plates. The data were produced by immunoSEQ multiplex PCR, yet TCRdb's version contains in-frame clones alone and is incomplete. The repertoire holds under 600,000 clones, with roughly 72% as singletons. The CDR3 runs to 14 residues. The V gene end was trimmed by 9 bases and the J gene end by 5 bases; junction bases not matched to a gene: 11. CDR1 is MNHNY and CDR2 is SVGAGI in the germline V gene (reference sequence). The receptor's source is a woman aged 40 to 49 in good health. Some clones in this sample may be carry-over from other donors' samples. The chain has TRBV6-6 and TRBJ1-1, with 8 bases matching TRBD1. Input material: PBMCs. DNA of the CDR3: TGTGCCAGTTTTCCGACAGGGGTTGAAACTGAAGCTTTCTTT. It encodes CASFPTGVETEAFF.